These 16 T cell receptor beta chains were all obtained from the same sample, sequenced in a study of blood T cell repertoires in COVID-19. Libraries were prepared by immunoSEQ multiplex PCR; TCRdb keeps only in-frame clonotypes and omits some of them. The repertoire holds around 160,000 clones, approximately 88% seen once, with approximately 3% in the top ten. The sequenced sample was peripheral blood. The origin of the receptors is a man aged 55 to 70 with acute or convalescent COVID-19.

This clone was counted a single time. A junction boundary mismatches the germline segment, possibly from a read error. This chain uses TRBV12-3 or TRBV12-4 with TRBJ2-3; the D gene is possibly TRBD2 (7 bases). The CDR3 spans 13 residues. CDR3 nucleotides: TGTGCCAGCACCACCCTCGGGGGGCCCAATCCGTCTTTT. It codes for CASTTLGGPNPSF.

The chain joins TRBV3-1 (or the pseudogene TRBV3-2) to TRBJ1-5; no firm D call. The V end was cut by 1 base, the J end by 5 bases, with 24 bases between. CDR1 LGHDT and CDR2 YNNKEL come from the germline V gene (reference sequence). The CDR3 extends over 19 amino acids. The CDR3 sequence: CASSQGERSLPTYYQPQHF. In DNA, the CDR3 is TGTGCCAGCAGCCAAGGCGAGAGGTCCCTTCCCACTTACTATCAGCCCCAGCATTTT.

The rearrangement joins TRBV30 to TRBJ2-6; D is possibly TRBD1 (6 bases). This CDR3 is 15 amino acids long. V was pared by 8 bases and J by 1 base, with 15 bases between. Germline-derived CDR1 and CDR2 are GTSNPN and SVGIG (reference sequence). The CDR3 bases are TGTGCCGGCGCGCTACAGGGTTCTGGGGCCAACGTCCTGACTTTC. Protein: CAGALQGSGANVLTF.

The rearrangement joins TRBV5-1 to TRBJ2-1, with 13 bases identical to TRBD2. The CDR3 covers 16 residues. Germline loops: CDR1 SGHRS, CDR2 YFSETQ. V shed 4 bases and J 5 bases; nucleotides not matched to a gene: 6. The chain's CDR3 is CASSEMTSGGNNEQFF. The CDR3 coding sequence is TGCGCCAGCAGCGAAATGACTAGCGGGGGGAACAATGAGCAGTTCTTC.

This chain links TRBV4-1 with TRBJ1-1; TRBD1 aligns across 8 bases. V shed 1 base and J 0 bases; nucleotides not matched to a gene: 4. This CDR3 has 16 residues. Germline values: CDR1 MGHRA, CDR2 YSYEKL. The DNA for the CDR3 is TGCGCCAGCAGCCAAGCCCAGGGGGCATTGAACACTGAAGCTTTCTTT. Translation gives CASSQAQGALNTEAFF.

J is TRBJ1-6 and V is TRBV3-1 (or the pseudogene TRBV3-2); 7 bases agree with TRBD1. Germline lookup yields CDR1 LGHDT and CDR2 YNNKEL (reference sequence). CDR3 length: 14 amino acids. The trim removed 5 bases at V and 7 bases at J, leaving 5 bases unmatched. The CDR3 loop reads CASSLGQLNSPLHF. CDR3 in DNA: TGTGCCAGCAGCTTGGGACAGTTGAATTCACCCCTCCACTTT.

In nucleotides, the CDR3 is TGTGCTAGTGGTTTGGGAGGGACAGGGGGGCAGCCCCAGCATTTT. This encodes CASGLGGTGGQPQHF. The chain links TRBV12-5 to TRBJ1-5, with 11 nucleotides matching TRBD1. Germline CDR1 is LGHNT and CDR2 is FRNRAP. V shed 1 base and J 7 bases; nucleotides not matched to a gene: 3. The CDR3 totals 15 residues. Full variable domain (outside the CDR3, taken from reference TRBV12-5 and TRBJ1-5): DARVTQTPRHKVTEMGQEVTMRCQPILGHNTVFWYRQTMMQGLELLAYFRNRAPLDDSGMPKDRFSAEMPDATLATLKIQPSEPRDSAVYFCASGLGGTGGQPQHFGDGTRLSIL.

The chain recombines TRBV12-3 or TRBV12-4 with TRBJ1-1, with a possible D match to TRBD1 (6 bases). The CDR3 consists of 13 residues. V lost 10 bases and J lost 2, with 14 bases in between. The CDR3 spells CAIQGQTNTEAFF. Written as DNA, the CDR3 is TGTGCCATCCAAGGACAGACCAACACTGAAGCTTTCTTT.

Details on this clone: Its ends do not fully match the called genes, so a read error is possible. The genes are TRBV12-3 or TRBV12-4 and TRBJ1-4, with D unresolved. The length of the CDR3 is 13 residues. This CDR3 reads CASSLSAKEKLFF. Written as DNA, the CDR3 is TGTGCCAGCAGTTTGTCCGCTAAGGAAAAACTGTTTTTT.

CDR3 sequence reads: CASSEVFGGSAQETQYF. The CDR3 region has the DNA TGTGCCAGCAGTGAAGTTTTCGGGGGGAGCGCACAAGAGACCCAGTACTTC. The V and J genes are TRBV6-1 and TRBJ2-5; TRBD2 matches at 7 bases. Germline V gene lookup returns CDR1 MNHNS and CDR2 SASEGT. The J segment lost 2 bases and the V segment lost 1 base, leaving 10 bases of the junction unmatched. This CDR3 spans 17 amino acids.

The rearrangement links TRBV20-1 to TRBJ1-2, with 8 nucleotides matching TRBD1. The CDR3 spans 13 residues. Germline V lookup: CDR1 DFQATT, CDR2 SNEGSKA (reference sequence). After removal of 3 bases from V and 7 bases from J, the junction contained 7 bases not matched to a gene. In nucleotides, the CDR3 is TGCAGTGCTAGTACTGGACAGGGAAGTGGCTACACCTTC. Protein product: CSASTGQGSGYTF.

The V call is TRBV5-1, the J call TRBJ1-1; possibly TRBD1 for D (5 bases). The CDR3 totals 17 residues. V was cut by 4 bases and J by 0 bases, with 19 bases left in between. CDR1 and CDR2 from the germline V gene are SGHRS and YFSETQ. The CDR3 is CASSPTYSQGLNTEAFF. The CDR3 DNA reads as TGCGCCAGCAGCCCAACGTATTCTCAGGGCTTGAACACTGAAGCTTTCTTT.

The DNA for the CDR3 is TGTGCCAGCAGTCCTCTCAAATTCAGGGGTAACCCCTACAATGAGCAGTTCTTC. It specifies CASSPLKFRGNPYNEQFF. The chain has TRBV6-6 and TRBJ2-1; D perhaps matches TRBD1 (6 bases). The length of the CDR3 is 18 residues. V was cut by 5 bases and J by 2 bases, with 22 bases left in between. The germline V gene has CDR1 MNHNY and CDR2 SVGAGI (reference sequence).

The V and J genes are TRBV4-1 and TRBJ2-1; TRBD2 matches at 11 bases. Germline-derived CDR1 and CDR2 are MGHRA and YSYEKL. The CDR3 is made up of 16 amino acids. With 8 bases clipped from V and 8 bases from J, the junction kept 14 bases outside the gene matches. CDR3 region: CASFSLAGGSRHEQFF. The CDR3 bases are TGCGCCAGCTTTTCCCTAGCGGGGGGTTCGAGACATGAGCAGTTCTTC.

CDR3 region: CAWSGPTVGYTF. The CDR3 nucleotides read TGTGCCTGGAGTGGGCCGACAGTCGGCTACACCTTC. V is TRBV30 and J is TRBJ1-2, with a tentative D call TRBD1 (5 bases). CDR1 and CDR2 from the germline V gene are GTSNPN and SVGIG (reference sequence). The CDR3 runs to 12 residues. The V and J ends lost 1 base and 8 bases respectively, with 11 bases between them.

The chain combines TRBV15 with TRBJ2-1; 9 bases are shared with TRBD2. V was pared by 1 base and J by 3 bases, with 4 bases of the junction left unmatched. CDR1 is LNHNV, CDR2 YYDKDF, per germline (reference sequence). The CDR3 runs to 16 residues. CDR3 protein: CATSRVVRGGYNEQFF. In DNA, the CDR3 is TGTGCCACCAGCAGAGTAGTGCGGGGGGGCTACAATGAGCAGTTCTTC.